This passage covers 23 T cell receptor beta chains from one sample sequenced in a study of shared clonotypes between healthy human individuals. The assay was immunoSEQ multiplex PCR, and TCRdb's table has in-frame clones only and misses some. This table has about 2 million clones, 85% to 95% appearing once. Sequencing was carried out using naive CD4+ T cells sorted from blood. As to subset: CD45RA+ positively selected. These receptors were collected from a young man in good health.

Notes on this clone: Other nucleotide sequences from this sample produce the same CDR3. The DNA for the CDR3 is TGTGCCAGCAGCCGGGGTAGCCAAGAGACCCAGTACTTC. Its translation is CASSRGSQETQYF. This sequence joins TRBV11-2 and TRBJ2-5; TRBD2 is a possible D gene (5 bases). From germline, CDR1 is SGHAT and CDR2 FQNNGV. Deletions cut 5 bases from V and 1 base from J, with 8 bases between. This CDR3 region has 13 residues.

The V call is TRBV5-4, the J call TRBJ2-3, with 11 positions matching TRBD2. After removal of 2 bases from V and 4 bases from J, the junction contained 3 bases not matched to a gene. CDR1 is SGHNT, CDR2 YYREEE, per germline (reference sequence). The CDR3 has 15 residues. The CDR3 sequence is CASSFGLAGPDTQYF. As DNA, the CDR3 is TGTGCCAGCAGCTTTGGACTAGCGGGCCCAGATACGCAGTATTTT.

This clone was recorded only once. The conserved phenylalanine or tryptophan normally closing the CDR3 is absent here, so this likely arose from a read error. The V gene is TRBV5-1, the J gene TRBJ2-7; 8 nucleotides align to TRBD1. In germline, CDR1 is SGHRS, CDR2 YFSETQ. The junction had 7 bases not matched to a gene; V was cut back by 1 base and J by 4 bases. This CDR3 spans 15 amino acids. The CDR3 here is CASSLRTGYEYEQYS. In nucleotides, the CDR3 is TGCGCCAGCAGCTTGCGGACAGGGTATGAATACGAGCAGTACTCC.

The V call is TRBV5-6, the J call TRBJ1-3, with TRBD1 matching 8 bases. Germline CDR1 is SGHDT and CDR2 is YYEEEE. The CDR3 runs to 17 residues. V shed 2 bases and J 0 bases; nucleotides not matched to a gene: 7. Here the CDR3 reads CASSLRTGTHSGNTIYF. For the CDR3, the DNA is TGTGCCAGCAGCTTAAGGACAGGGACTCACTCTGGAAACACCATATATTTT.

This clone was observed once. The chain employs TRBV6-5 and TRBJ2-3, with D possibly TRBD1 on 5 matching bases. Per the germline V gene, CDR1 is MNHEY and CDR2 is SVGAGI. Trimming cost V 5 bases and J 0 bases, with 12 bases left between them. The CDR3 covers 15 residues. CDR3 sequence (DNA): TGTGCCAGCAGTACCTCTTGGACAAGCACAGATACGCAGTATTTT. Amino acids: CASSTSWTSTDTQYF.

The rearrangement joins TRBV2 to TRBJ1-2; 8 nucleotides align to TRBD1. V dropped 2 bases and J dropped 4; count of bases not matched to a gene: 6. Germline assignment: CDR1 SNHLY and CDR2 FYNNEI. The CDR3 has 15 residues. CDR3 sequence: CASSETGRGPYGYTF. The CDR3 DNA sequence: TGTGCCAGCAGTGAAACGGGCAGGGGGCCCTATGGCTACACCTTC. Using reference TRBV2 and TRBJ1-2 for the parts outside the CDR3, the full variable domain is EPEVTQTPSHQVTQMGQEVILRCVPISNHLYFYWYRQILGQKVEFLVSFYNNEISEKSEIFDDQFSVERPDGSNFTLKIRSTKLEDSAMYFCASSETGRGPYGYTFGSGTRLTVV.

This chain connects TRBV18 to TRBJ2-2; D perhaps matches TRBD2 (5 bases). This CDR3 region has 14 residues. Germline values: CDR1 KGHSH, CDR2 LQKENI. Trimming shortened V by 2 bases and J by 4 bases, and 8 bases separated the two germline ends. The CDR3 protein is CASSPGLFTGELFF. The CDR3 nucleotides are TGTGCCAGCTCACCAGGACTCTTCACCGGGGAGCTGTTTTTT.

This rearrangement joins TRBV2 to TRBJ1-2, with D possibly TRBD1 on 6 matching bases. The V gene's germline CDR1 is SNHLY and CDR2 FYNNEI. The V and J ends lost 2 bases and 2 bases respectively, with 9 bases between them. The CDR3 totals 14 residues. The CDR3 nucleotides read TGTGCCAGCAGTGAATTGGGGACAAACTATGGCTACACCTTC. Amino acids: CASSELGTNYGYTF.

The V gene is TRBV2, the J gene TRBJ1-6; D possibly corresponds to TRBD1 (6 bases). Germline CDR1 reads SNHLY; CDR2 reads FYNNEI. Deletions cut 6 bases from V and 2 bases from J, with 8 bases between. The CDR3 covers 14 residues. The CDR3 region is CASRGGPYNSPLHF. The CDR3 DNA follows: TGTGCCAGCAGGGGGGGGCCCTATAATTCACCCCTCCACTTT.

J is TRBJ2-5 and V is TRBV7-9, with D uncertain. The CDR3 covers 16 residues. In germline, CDR1 is SEHNR, CDR2 FQNEAQ (reference sequence). Deletions cut 2 bases from V and 0 bases from J, with 13 bases between. CDR3 in amino acids: CASSLLSFWNQETQYF. CDR3 coding DNA: TGTGCCAGCAGCTTATTATCGTTTTGGAACCAAGAGACCCAGTACTTC.

The chain couples TRBV2 to TRBJ1-2; D is perhaps TRBD1 (6 bases). The germline V gene has CDR1 SNHLY and CDR2 FYNNEI. The CDR3 is made up of 12 amino acids. V lost 7 bases and J lost 7, with 13 bases in between. The CDR3 here is CASTEGGTGYTF. As DNA, the CDR3 is TGTGCCAGCACCGAAGGGGGGACTGGCTACACCTTC. The full variable domain, completed using reference TRBV2 and TRBJ1-2, is EPEVTQTPSHQVTQMGQEVILRCVPISNHLYFYWYRQILGQKVEFLVSFYNNEISEKSEIFDDQFSVERPDGSNFTLKIRSTKLEDSAMYFCASTEGGTGYTFGSGTRLTVV.

The chain employs TRBV28 and TRBJ1-6, with D maybe TRBD1 (5 bases). From germline, CDR1 is MDHEN and CDR2 SYDVKM. This CDR3 has 15 amino acids. Trimming cost V 2 bases and J 13 bases, with 18 bases left between them. As DNA, the CDR3 is TGTGCCAGCAGTTTAGGGGGATACAAAGTTAGCCCCCTCCACTTT. This sequence encodes CASSLGGYKVSPLHF.

This chain connects TRBV28 to TRBJ2-1, with a possible D match to TRBD2 (6 bases). V lost 7 bases, J lost 3 bases, and 19 bases lay in between. The CDR3 has 16 residues. CDR1 is MDHEN, CDR2 SYDVKM, per germline. CDR3 in DNA: TGTGCCAGCATAGGGCCGGGGGAGGCCCTCTACAATGAGCAGTTCTTC. This sequence encodes CASIGPGEALYNEQFF.

The chain combines TRBV4-1 with TRBJ1-4; TRBD1 matches at 8 bases. The V gene end was trimmed by 1 base and the J gene end by 8 bases; junction bases not matched to a gene: 12. Germline V lookup: CDR1 MGHRA, CDR2 YSYEKL. The length of the CDR3 is 17 residues. CDR3 in amino acids: CASSQGSVDRGGEKLFF. CDR3 nucleotide sequence: TGCGCCAGCAGCCAAGGGTCCGTCGACAGGGGTGGCGAAAAACTGTTTTTT.

To note about this clone: At the DNA level, this CDR3 is encoded by other sequences in the same sample as well. The chain is built from TRBV9 and TRBJ2-5; 11 bases match TRBD1. Germline-derived CDR1 and CDR2 are SGDLS and YYNGEE. J lost 5 bases, V lost 3 bases, and 3 bases had no gene match. The CDR3 loop spans 14 amino acids. In DNA, the CDR3 is TGTGCCAGCAGCGCCAGGACAGGGGGCGAGACCCAGTACTTC. Its protein is CASSARTGGETQYF.

The CDR3 sequence: CASSLPGQAAYEQYF. The CDR3 region has the DNA TGTGCCAGCAGCCTCCCGGGACAGGCCGCCTACGAGCAGTACTTC. The J gene is TRBJ2-7, the V gene TRBV5-4, with 8 bases that match TRBD1. Germline lookup yields CDR1 SGHNT and CDR2 YYREEE (reference sequence). The CDR3 has 15 amino acids. Unmatched junction bases numbered 8, after V lost 4 bases and J lost 2 bases.

The rearrangement joins TRBV29-1 to TRBJ2-1; 8 bases match TRBD2. The CDR3 consists of 14 residues. With V trimmed by 3 bases and J by 4 bases, 5 bases remained unmatched. Germline V gene lookup returns CDR1 SQVTM and CDR2 ANQGSEA. The CDR3 here is CSVEARLAYNEQFF. CDR3 coding DNA: TGCAGCGTTGAGGCGAGACTAGCGTACAATGAGCAGTTCTTC.

The chain combines TRBV5-4 with TRBJ1-2; no reliable D call. Trimming stripped 0 bases from V and 6 bases from J, with 9 bases between. Germline CDR1 and CDR2: SGHNT and YYREEE (reference sequence). The CDR3 has 13 amino acids. CDR3 residues: CASSLVSADGYTF. In DNA, the CDR3 is TGTGCCAGCAGCTTGGTTTCAGCCGATGGCTACACCTTC.

The chain has TRBV7-9 and TRBJ2-3; no definite D call. The length of the CDR3 is 15 residues. Germline loops: CDR1 SEHNR, CDR2 FQNEAQ (reference sequence). Trimming took 5 bases from V and 5 from J, leaving 17 bases between them. CDR3 nucleotides: TGTGCCAGCAGCGCGAAGGAACCATTGAGAGATACGCAGTATTTT. Encoded protein: CASSAKEPLRDTQYF.

This clone was seen just once. V gene TRBV5-5 combines with J gene TRBJ2-7; D perhaps matches TRBD2 (5 bases). V gave up 0 bases and J gave up 4 bases, with 11 bases separating them. Germline lookup yields CDR1 SGHKS and CDR2 YYEKEE (reference sequence). The CDR3 spans 14 residues. The CDR3 loop is CASSLGLAQYEQYF. CDR3 nucleotide sequence: TGTGCCAGCAGCTTGGGGCTAGCTCAGTACGAGCAGTACTTC. Variable domain in full (rest from reference TRBV5-5 and TRBJ2-7): DAGVTQSPTHLIKTRGQQVTLRCSPISGHKSVSWYQQVLGQGPQFIFQYYEKEERGRGNFPDRFSARQFPNYSSELNVNALLLGDSALYLCASSLGLAQYEQYFGPGTRLTVT.

This clone was observed a single time. V is TRBV5-1 and J is TRBJ2-2; D perhaps matches TRBD1 (6 bases). CDR3 length: 15 residues. In germline, CDR1 is SGHRS, CDR2 YFSETQ. The V gene lost 6 bases and the J gene lost 0 bases, with 12 bases spanning the gap. The CDR3 coding sequence is TGCGCCAGCAATATGGGACACCCGAACACCGGGGAGCTGTTTTTT. The encoded protein is CASNMGHPNTGELFF.

This chain uses TRBV28 with TRBJ1-4, with D possibly matching TRBD1 (6 bases). This CDR3 region has 15 residues. CDR1 and CDR2 from the germline V gene are MDHEN and SYDVKM. The V gene lost 5 bases and the J gene lost 7 bases, with 17 bases spanning the gap. This CDR3 is CASSASGGPTEKLFF. CDR3 bases: TGTGCCAGCAGTGCCTCGGGGGGGCCAACTGAAAAACTGTTTTTT.

This chain uses TRBV5-1 with TRBJ2-6; D perhaps matches TRBD1 (5 bases). Trimming pared 5 bases from V and 0 bases from J, leaving 9 bases between. The CDR3 totals 15 residues. CDR1 and CDR2 from the germline V gene are SGHRS and YFSETQ. CDR3 nucleotide sequence: TGCGCCAGCAGTCGTCAGGGCTCTGGGGCCAACGTCCTGACTTTC. Its protein is CASSRQGSGANVLTF.